Given below is one T cell receptor (beta chain) in context. The antigen is unknown. TCRdb's copy holds only in-frame clones and misses some; the assay was immunoSEQ multiplex PCR. The sample yields about 4,000 clones, about 70% seen once. Germline loops: CDR1 MDHEN, CDR2 SYDVKM. The CDR3 loop spans 13 amino acids. This sample is drawn from a study of immune cell composition in non-small cell lung cancer. Whole-study results and caveats: Tumour TCR-beta clonality showed no significant link to smoking pack-years. Clones >0.5% enriched in tumour were rarer in adenocarcinoma (roughly 35%) than squamous (approximately 80%). Top 10 clone scores and clonality were higher in squamous than adenocarcinoma.

The sequencing input was lung tumor tissue. The sequence was collected from a human donor with non-small cell lung cancer. The V call is TRBV28, the J call TRBJ2-5, with D perhaps given as TRBD1 or TRBD2 (5 bases each). The J call is uncertain, as TRBJ2-7 better fits the DNA end. CDR3 sequence reads: CASTPEGTGEQYF. The CDR3 bases are TGTGCCAGCACCCCTGAGGGGACGGGCGAGCAGTACTTC.